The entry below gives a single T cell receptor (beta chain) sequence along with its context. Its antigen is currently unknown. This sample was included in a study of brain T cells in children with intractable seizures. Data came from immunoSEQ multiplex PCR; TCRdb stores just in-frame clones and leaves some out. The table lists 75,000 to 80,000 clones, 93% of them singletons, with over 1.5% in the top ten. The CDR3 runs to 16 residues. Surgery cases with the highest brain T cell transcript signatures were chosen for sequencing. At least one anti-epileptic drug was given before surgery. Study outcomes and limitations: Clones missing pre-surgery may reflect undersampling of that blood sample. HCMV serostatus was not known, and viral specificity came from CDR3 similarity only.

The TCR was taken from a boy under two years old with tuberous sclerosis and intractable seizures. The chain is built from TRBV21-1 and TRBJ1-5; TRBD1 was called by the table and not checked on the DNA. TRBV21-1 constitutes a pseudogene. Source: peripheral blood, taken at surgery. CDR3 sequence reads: CASSKGPRRHNQPQHF. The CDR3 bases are TGTGCCAGCAGCAAAGGCCCCAGGCGACACAATCAGCCCCAGCATTTT.